This T cell receptor beta chain was recorded in a study of T cell responses to AZD1222 COVID-19 vaccine. The CDR3 covers 18 residues. CDR1 LGHNA and CDR2 YSLEER come from the germline V gene. V gave up 0 bases and J gave up 1 base, with 19 bases separating them. Notes on the study in general: The donors showed a predominance of white British ancestry and of females, with possible underestimation of clonal diversity.

Some clones are missing from TCRdb's copy, which holds only in-frame ones; the method was immunoSEQ multiplex PCR. This table holds about 130,000 clones, around 94% found once. Comment on this clone: Its specificity is unknown.

The chain couples TRBV4-3 to TRBJ2-7; D might be TRBD1 or TRBD2, each matching 6 bases. The sequenced sample was peripheral blood, obtained on day 0 of AZD1222 vaccination. The origin of this receptor is an adult in good health. CDR3 DNA: TGCGCCAGCAGCCAAGAATCCTCCCTTACGGGGGCTTCCTACGAGCAGTACTTC. This codes for CASSQESSLTGASYEQYF.